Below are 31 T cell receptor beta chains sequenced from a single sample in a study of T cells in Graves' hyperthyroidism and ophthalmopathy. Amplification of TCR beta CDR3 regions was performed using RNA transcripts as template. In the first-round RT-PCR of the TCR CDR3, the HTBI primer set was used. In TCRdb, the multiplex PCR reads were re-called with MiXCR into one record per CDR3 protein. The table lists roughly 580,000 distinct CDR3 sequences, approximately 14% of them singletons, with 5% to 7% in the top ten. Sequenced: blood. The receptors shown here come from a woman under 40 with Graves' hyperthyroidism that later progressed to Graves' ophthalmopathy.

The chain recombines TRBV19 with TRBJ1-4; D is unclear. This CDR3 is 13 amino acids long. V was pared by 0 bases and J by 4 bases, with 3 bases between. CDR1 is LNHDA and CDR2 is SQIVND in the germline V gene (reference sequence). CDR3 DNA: TGTGCCAGTAGTATAGAGGGTAATGAAAAACTGTTTTTT. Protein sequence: CASSIEGNEKLFF.

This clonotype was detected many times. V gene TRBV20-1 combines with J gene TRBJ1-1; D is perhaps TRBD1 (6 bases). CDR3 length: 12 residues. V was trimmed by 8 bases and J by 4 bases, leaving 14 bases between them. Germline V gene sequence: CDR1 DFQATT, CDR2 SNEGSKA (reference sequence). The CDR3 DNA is TGCAGTTCAAGAGGGGGGCGCACTGAAGCTTTCTTT. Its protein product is CSSRGGRTEAFF.

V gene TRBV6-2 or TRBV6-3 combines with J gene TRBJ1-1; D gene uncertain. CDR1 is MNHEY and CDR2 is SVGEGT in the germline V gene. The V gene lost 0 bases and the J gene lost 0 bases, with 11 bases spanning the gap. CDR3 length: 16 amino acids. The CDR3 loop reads CASSYSTLGVNTEAFF. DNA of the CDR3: TGTGCCAGCAGTTACTCGACTCTGGGCGTGAACACTGAAGCTTTCTTT.

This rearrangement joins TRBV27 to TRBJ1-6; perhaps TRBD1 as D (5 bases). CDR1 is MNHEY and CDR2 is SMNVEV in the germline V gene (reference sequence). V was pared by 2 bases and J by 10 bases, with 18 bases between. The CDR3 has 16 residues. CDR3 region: CASSLAGLNLGSPLHF. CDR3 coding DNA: TGTGCCAGCAGTTTAGCGGGACTTAACTTAGGATCACCCCTCCACTTT.

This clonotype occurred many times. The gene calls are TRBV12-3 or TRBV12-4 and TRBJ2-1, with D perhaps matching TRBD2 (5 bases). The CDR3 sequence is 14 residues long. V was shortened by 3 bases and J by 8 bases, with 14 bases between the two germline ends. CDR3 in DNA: TGTGCCAGCAGTTTGACGGGATCGAACGATGAGCAGTTCTTC. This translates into CASSLTGSNDEQFF.

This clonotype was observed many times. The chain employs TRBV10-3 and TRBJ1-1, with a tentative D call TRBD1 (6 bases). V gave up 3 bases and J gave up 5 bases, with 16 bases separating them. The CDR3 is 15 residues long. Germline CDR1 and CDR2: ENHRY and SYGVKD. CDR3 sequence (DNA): TGTGCCATCAGTGAACCCACGCAGGGACAAACTGAAGCTTTCTTT. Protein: CAISEPTQGQTEAFF.

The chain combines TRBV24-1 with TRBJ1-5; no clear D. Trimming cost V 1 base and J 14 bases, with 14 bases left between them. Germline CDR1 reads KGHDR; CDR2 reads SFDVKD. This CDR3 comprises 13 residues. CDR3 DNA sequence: TGTGCCACCAGTGATTTAGGAGGAAGATGGGAGCATTTT. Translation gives CATSDLGGRWEHF.

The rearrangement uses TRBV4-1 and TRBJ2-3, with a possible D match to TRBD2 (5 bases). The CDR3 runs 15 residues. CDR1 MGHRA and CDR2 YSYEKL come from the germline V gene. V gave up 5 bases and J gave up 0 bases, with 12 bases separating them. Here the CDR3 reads CASSSGVPSTDTQYF. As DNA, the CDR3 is TGCGCCAGCAGCTCCGGGGTCCCTAGCACAGATACGCAGTATTTT.

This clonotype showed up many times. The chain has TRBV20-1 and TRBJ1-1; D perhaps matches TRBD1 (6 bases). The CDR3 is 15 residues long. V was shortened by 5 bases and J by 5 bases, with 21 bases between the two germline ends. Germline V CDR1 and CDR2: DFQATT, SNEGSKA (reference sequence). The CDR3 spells CSAYSPGRDTTEAFF. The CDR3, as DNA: TGCAGTGCTTATTCACCGGGACGGGACACTACTGAAGCTTTCTTT.

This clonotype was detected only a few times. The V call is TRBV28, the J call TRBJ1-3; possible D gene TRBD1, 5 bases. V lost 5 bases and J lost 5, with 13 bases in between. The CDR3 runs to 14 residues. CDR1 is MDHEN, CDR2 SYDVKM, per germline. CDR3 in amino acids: CASSMGGVRNTIYF. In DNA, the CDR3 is TGTGCCAGCAGTATGGGAGGGGTGAGAAACACCATATATTTT. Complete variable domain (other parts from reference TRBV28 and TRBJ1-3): DVKVTQSSRYLVKRTGEKVFLECVQDMDHENMFWYRQDPGLGLRLIYFSYDVKMKEKGDIPEGYSVSREKKERFSLILESASTNQTSMYLCASSMGGVRNTIYFGEGSWLTVV.

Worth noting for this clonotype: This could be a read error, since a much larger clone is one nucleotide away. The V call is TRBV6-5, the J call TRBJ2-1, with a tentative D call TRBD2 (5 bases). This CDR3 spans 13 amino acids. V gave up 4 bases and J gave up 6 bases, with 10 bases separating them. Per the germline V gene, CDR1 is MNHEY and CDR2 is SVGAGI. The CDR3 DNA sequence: TGTGCCAGCAGTTGGAGGACTGGCAATGAGCAGTTCTTC. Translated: CASSWRTGNEQFF.

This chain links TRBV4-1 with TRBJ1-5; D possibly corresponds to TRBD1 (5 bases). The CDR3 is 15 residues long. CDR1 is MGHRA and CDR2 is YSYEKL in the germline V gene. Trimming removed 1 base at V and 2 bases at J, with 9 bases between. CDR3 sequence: CASSQVRGGNQPQHF. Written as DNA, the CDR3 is TGCGCCAGCAGCCAAGTACGAGGGGGCAATCAGCCCCAGCATTTT.

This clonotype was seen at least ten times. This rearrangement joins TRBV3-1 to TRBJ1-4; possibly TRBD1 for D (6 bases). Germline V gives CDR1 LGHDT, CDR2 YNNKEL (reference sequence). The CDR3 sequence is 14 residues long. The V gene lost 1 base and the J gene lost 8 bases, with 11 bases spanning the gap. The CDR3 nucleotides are TGTGCCAGCAGCCAAGGTGGGGGCCCCGAAAAACTGTTTTTT. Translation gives CASSQGGGPEKLFF.

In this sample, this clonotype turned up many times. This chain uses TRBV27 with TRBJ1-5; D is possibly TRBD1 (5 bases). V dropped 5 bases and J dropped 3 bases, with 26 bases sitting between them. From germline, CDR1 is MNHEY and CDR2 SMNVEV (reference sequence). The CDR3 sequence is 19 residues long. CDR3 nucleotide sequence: TGTGCCAGCAGTCCCCCGGAACTGTCCCCGCGGGACGTCAATCAGCCCCAGCATTTT. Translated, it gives CASSPPELSPRDVNQPQHF.

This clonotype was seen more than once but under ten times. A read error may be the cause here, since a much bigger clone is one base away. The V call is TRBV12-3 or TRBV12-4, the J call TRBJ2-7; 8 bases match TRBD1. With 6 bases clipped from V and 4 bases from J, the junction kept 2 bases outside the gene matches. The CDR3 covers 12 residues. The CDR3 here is CASRTGEYEQYF. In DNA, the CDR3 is TGTGCCAGCAGGACAGGGGAGTACGAGCAGTACTTC.

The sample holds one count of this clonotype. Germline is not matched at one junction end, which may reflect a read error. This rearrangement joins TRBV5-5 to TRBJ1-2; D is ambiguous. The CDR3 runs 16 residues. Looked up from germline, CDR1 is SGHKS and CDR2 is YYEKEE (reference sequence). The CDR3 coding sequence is TGCGCCAGCAGCCAAGATCGGGCCCAAGCTAACTATGGCTACACCTTC. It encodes CASSQDRAQANYGYTF.

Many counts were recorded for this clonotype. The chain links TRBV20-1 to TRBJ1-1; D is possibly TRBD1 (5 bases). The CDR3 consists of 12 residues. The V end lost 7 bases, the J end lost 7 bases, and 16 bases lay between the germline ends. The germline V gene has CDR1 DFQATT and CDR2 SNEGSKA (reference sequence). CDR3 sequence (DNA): TGCAGTGTTACAAGGGGTAGTAGTGAAGCTTTCTTT. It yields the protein CSVTRGSSEAFF.

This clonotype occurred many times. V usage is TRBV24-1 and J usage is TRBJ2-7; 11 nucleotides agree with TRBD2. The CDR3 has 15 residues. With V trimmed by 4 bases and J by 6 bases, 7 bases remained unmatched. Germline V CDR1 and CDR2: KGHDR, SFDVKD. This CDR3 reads CATSDSSGTSGEQYF. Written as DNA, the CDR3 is TGTGCCACCAGTGACTCATCCGGGACTAGCGGCGAGCAGTACTTC.

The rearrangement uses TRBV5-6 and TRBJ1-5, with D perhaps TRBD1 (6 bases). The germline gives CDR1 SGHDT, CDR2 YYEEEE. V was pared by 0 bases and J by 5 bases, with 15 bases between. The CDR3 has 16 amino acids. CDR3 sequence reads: CASSLGGGRTYQPQHF. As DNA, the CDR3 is TGTGCCAGCAGCTTGGGAGGGGGGCGCACGTATCAGCCCCAGCATTTT.

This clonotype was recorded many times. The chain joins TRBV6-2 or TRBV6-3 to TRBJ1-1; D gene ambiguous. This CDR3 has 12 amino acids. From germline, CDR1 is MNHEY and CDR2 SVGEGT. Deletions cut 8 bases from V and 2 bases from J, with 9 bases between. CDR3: CASGRINTEAFF. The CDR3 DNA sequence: TGTGCCAGCGGACGCATAAACACTGAAGCTTTCTTT.

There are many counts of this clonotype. In DNA form, the CDR3 reads TGTGCCAGCGGGTTGGGTACCTCCTACGAGCAGTACTTC. Its protein is CASGLGTSYEQYF. The chain has TRBV27 and TRBJ2-7, with unresolved D. Germline CDR1 reads MNHEY; CDR2 reads SMNVEV (reference sequence). Trimming shortened V by 8 bases and J by 0 bases, and 11 bases separated the two germline ends. This CDR3 has 13 amino acids.

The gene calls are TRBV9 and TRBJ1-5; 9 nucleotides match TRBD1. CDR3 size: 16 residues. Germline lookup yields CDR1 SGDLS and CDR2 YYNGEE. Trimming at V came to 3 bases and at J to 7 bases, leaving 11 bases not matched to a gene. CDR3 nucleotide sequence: TGTGCCAGCAGCGACGGGACAGGGTCCCTCCAGCAGCCCCAGCATTTT. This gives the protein CASSDGTGSLQQPQHF.

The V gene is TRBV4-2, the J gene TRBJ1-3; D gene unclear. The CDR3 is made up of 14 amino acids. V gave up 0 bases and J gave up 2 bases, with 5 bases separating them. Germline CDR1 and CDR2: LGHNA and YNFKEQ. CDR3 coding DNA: TGTGCCAGCAGCCAAGATTTTCCTGGAAACACCATATATTTT. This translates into CASSQDFPGNTIYF.

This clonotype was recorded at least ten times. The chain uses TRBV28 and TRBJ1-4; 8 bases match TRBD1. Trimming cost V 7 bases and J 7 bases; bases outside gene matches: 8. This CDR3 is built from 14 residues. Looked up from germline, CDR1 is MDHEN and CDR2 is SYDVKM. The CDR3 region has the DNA TGTGCCAGCACTTCGGCACAGGGGGGTGAAAAACTGTTTTTT. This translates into CASTSAQGGEKLFF.

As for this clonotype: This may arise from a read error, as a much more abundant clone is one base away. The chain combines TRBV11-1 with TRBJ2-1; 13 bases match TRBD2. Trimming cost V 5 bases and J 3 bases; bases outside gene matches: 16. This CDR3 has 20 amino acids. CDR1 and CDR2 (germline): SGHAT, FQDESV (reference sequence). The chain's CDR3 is CASSATGTSGMLRHYNEQFF. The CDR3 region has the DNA TGTGCCAGCAGCGCAACCGGGACTAGCGGGATGCTTCGCCACTACAATGAGCAGTTCTTC.

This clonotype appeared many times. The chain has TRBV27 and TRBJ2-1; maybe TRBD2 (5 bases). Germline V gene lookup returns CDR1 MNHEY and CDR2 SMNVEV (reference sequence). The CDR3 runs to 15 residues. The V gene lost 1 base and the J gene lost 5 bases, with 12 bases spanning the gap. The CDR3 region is CASSLWERGNNEQFF. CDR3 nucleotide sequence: TGTGCCAGCAGTTTATGGGAGAGAGGGAACAATGAGCAGTTCTTC.

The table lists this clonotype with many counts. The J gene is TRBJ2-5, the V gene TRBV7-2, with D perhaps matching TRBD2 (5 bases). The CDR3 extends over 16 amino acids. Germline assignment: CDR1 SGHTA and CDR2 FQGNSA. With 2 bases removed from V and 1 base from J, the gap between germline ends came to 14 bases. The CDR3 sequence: CASSLLGSLPQETQYF. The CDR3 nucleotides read TGTGCCAGCAGCTTATTGGGGAGTTTGCCCCAAGAGACCCAGTACTTC.

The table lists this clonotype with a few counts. The CDR3 coding sequence is TGTGCCAGCAGCCCCTGGACGGAAAAATACAATGAGCAGTTCTTC. Translating it yields CASSPWTEKYNEQFF. The chain uses TRBV7-9 and TRBJ2-1; D gene unclear. V was clipped by 5 bases and J by 4 bases, with 15 bases between them. This CDR3 region has 15 residues. Germline V gene sequence: CDR1 SEHNR, CDR2 FQNEAQ (reference sequence). Drawing the rest from reference TRBV7-9 and TRBJ2-1, the complete variable domain is DTGVSQNPRHKITKRGQNVTFRCDPISEHNRLYWYRQTLGQGPEFLTYFQNEAQLEKSRLLSDRFSAERPKGSFSTLEIQRTEQGDSAMYLCASSPWTEKYNEQFFGPGTRLTVL.

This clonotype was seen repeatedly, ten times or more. The CDR3 region is CANPGQGNTEAFF. CDR3 sequence (DNA): TGTGCCAACCCGGGACAGGGGAACACTGAAGCTTTCTTT. The chain uses TRBV2 and TRBJ1-1; 9 positions agree with TRBD1. The CDR3 consists of 13 residues. The V gene's germline CDR1 is SNHLY and CDR2 FYNNEI. J gave up 1 base and V 10 bases, and 4 bases lay outside the gene matches.

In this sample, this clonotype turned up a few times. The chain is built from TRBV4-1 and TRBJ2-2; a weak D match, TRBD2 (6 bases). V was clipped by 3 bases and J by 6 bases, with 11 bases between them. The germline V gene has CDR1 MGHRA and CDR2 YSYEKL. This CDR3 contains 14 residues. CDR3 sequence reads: CASSHALAAGELFF. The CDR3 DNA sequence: TGCGCCAGCAGCCATGCACTAGCTGCCGGGGAGCTGTTTTTT.

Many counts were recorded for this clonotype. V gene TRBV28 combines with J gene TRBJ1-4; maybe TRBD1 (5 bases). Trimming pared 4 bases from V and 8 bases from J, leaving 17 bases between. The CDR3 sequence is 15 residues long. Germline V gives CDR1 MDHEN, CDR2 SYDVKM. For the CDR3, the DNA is TGTGCCAGCAGTTCTGGTCGAGGGACTGGCGAAAAACTGTTTTTT. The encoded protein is CASSSGRGTGEKLFF.